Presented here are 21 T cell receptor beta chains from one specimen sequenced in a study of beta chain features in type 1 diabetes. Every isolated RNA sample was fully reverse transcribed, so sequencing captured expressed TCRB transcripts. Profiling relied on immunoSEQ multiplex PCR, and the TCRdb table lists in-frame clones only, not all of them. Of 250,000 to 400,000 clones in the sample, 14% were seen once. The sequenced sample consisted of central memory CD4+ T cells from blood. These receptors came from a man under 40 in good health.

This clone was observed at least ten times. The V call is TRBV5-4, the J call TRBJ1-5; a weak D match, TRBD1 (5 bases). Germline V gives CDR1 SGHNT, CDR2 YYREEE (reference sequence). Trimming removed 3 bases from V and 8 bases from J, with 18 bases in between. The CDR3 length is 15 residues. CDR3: CASSSGTAQWEPQHF. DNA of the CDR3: TGTGCCAGCAGCTCGGGGACCGCCCAGTGGGAGCCCCAGCATTTT.

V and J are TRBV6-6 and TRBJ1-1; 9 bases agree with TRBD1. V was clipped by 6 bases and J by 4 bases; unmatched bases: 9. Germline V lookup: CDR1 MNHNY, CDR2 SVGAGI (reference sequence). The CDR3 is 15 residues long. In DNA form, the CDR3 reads TGTGCCAGCAGCACACAGGGGGCACGAAGCACTGAAGCTTTCTTT. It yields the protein CASSTQGARSTEAFF.

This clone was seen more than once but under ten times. CDR3 in amino acids: CASSDSQGGPEAFF. The CDR3, as DNA: TGTGCCAGCAGTGATTCCCAGGGCGGCCCTGAAGCTTTCTTT. The chain joins TRBV2 to TRBJ1-1; possible D gene TRBD1, 5 bases. The CDR3 sequence is 14 residues long. V shed 3 bases and J shed 6 bases, with 14 bases lying between them. Germline V gives CDR1 SNHLY, CDR2 FYNNEI.

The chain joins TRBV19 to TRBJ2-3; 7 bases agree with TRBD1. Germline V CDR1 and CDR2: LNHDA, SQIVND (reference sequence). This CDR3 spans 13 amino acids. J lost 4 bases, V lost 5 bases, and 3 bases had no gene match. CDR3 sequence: CASSYRGADTQYF. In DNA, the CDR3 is TGTGCCAGTAGTTACAGGGGAGCAGATACGCAGTATTTT.

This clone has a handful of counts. The CDR3 is CAIGNPNTGELFF. Written as DNA, the CDR3 is TGTGCCATCGGTAATCCGAACACCGGGGAGCTGTTTTTT. The chain couples TRBV10-3 to TRBJ2-2, with D uncertain. The CDR3 has 13 amino acids. Germline V gene sequence: CDR1 ENHRY, CDR2 SYGVKD. Trimming left V 8 bases short and J 0 bases short, with 7 bases between.

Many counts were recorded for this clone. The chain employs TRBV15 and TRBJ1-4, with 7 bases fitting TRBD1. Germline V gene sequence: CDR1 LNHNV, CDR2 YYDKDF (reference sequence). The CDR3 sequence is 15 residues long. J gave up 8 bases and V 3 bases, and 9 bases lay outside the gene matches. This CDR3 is CATSRNRGAGEKLFF. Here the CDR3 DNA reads TGTGCCACCAGCAGGAACAGGGGCGCTGGGGAAAAACTGTTTTTT.

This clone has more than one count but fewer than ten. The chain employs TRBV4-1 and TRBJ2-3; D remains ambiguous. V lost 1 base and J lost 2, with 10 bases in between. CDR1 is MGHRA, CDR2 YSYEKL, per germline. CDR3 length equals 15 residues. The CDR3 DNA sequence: TGCGCCAGCAGCCAAGCGGGCTACGACACAGATACGCAGTATTTT. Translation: CASSQAGYDTDTQYF.

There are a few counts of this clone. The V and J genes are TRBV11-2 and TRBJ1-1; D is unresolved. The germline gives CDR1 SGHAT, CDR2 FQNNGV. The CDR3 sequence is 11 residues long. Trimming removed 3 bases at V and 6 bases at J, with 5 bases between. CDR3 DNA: TGTGCCAGCAGCTTGCGGGCTGAAGCTTTCTTT. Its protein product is CASSLRAEAFF.

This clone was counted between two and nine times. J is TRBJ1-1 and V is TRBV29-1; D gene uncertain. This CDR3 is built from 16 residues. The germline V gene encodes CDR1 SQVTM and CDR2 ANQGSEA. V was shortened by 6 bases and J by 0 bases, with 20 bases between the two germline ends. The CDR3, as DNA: TGCAGCGTCCGGGCCACGAACAACCTCATGAACACTGAAGCTTTCTTT. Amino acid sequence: CSVRATNNLMNTEAFF.

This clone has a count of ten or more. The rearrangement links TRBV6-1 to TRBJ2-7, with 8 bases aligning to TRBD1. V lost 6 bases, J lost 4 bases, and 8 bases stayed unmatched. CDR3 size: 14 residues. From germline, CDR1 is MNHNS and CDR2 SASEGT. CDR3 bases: TGTGCCAGCAGGCGACAGGGGATTGGGTACGAGCAGTACGTC. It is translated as CASRRQGIGYEQYV.

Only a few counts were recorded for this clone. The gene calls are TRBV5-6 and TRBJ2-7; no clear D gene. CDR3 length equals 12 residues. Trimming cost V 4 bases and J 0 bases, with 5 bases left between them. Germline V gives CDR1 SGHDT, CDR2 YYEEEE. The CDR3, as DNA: TGTGCCAGCAGCCTTTACTCCTACGAGCAGTACTTC. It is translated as CASSLYSYEQYF.

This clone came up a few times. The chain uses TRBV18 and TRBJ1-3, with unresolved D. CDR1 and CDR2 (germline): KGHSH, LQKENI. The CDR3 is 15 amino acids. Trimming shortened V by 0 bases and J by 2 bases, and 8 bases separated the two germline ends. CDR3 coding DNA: TGTGCCAGCTCACCACCGCCTGGGGCTGGAAACACCATATATTTT. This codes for CASSPPPGAGNTIYF. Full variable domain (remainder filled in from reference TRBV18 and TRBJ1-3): NAGVMQNPRHLVRRRGQEARLRCSPMKGHSHVYWYRQLPEEGLKFMVYLQKENIIDESGMPKERFSAEFPKEGPSILRIQQVVRGDSAAYFCASSPPPGAGNTIYFGEGSWLTVV.

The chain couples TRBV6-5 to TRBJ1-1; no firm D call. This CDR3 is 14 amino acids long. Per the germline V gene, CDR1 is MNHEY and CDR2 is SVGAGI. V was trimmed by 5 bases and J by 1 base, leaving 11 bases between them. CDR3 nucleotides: TGTGCCAGCAGTGTTTCTCCCGGGAACACTGAAGCTTTCTTT. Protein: CASSVSPGNTEAFF.

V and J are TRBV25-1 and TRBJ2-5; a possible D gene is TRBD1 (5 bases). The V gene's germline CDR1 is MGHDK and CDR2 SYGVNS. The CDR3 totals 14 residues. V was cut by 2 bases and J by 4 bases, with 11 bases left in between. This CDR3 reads CASSEQGMAETQYF. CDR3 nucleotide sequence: TGTGCCAGCAGTGAACAGGGTATGGCAGAGACCCAGTACTTC.

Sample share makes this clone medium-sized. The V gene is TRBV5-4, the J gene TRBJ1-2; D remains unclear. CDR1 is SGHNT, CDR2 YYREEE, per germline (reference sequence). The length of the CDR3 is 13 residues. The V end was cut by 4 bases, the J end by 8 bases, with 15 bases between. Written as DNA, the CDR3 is TGTGCCAGCAGCCGCGAGGGTATCGAGGGCTACACCTTC. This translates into CASSREGIEGYTF.

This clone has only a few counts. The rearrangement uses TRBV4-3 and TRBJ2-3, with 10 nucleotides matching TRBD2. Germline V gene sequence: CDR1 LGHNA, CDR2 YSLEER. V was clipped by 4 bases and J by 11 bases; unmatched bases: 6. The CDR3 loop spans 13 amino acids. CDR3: CASSPPERGGQYF. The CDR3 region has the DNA TGCGCCAGCAGCCCGCCGGAGCGGGGGGGGCAGTATTTT.

The DNA for the CDR3 is TGTGCCAGCAGCTTGCCCTCCGGTACCCAAGAGACCCAGTACTTC. This translates into CASSLPSGTQETQYF. This chain connects TRBV5-6 to TRBJ2-5; no reliable D call. The ends were cut back, 1 base at V and 1 base at J, with 11 bases in the middle. This CDR3 spans 15 amino acids. Germline lookup yields CDR1 SGHDT and CDR2 YYEEEE.

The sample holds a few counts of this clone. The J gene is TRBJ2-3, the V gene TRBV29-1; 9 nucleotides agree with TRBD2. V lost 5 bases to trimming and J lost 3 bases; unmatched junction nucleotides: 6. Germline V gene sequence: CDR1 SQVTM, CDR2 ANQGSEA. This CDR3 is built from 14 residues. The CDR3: CSVRLAGVTDTQYF. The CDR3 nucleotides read TGCAGCGTTCGCTTAGCGGGAGTGACAGATACGCAGTATTTT.

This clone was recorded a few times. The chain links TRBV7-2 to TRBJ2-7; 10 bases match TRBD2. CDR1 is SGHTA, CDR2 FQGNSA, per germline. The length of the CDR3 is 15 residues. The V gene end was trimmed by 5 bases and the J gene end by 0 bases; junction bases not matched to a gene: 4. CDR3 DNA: TGTGCCAGCAGCCCCGTAGCGGGGGGCTCCTACGAGCAGTACTTC. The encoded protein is CASSPVAGGSYEQYF.

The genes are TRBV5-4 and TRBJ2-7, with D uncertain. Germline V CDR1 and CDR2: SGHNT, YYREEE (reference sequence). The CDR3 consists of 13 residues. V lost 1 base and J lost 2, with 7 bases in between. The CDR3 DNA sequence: TGTGCCAGCAGCTTGTCAGGAGCCTACGAGCAGTACTTC. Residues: CASSLSGAYEQYF. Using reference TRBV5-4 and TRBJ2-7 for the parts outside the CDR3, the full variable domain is ETGVTQSPTHLIKTRGQQVTLRCSSQSGHNTVSWYQQALGQGPQFIFQYYREEENGRGNFPPRFSGLQFPNYSSELNVNALELDDSALYLCASSLSGAYEQYFGPGTRLTVT.

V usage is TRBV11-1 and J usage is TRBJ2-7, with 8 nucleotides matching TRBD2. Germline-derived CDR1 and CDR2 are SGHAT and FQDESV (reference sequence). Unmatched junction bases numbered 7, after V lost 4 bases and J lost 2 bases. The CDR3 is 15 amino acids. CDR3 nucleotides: TGTGCCAGCAGCTCTACAGCGGGAGTGACCTACGAGCAGTACGTC. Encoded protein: CASSSTAGVTYEQYV.